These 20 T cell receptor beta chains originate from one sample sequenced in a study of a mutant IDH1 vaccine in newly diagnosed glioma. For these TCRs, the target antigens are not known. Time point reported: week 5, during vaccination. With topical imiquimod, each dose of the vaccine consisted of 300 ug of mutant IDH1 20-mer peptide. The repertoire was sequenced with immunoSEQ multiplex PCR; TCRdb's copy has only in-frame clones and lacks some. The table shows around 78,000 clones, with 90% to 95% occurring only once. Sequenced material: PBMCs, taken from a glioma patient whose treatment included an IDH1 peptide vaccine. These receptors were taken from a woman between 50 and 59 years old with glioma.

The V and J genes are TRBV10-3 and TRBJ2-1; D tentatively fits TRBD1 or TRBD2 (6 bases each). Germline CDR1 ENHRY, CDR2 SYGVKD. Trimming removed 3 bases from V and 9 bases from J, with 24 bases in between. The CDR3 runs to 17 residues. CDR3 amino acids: CAISEWGAGSSWGEQFF. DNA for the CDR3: TGTGCCATCAGTGAATGGGGGGCGGGGTCTTCCTGGGGTGAGCAGTTCTTC.

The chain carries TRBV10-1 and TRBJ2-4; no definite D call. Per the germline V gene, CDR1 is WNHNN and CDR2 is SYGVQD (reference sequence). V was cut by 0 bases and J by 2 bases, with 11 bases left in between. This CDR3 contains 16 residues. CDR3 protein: CASSESRPGPKNIQYF. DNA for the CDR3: TGCGCCAGCAGTGAGTCGAGGCCCGGACCCAAAAACATTCAGTACTTC.

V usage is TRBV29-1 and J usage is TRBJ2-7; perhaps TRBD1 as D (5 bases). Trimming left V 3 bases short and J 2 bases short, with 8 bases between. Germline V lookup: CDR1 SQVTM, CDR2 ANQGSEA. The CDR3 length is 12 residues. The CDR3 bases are TGCAGCGTTGAGGGCAGGGCCTACGAGCAGTACTTC. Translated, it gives CSVEGRAYEQYF.

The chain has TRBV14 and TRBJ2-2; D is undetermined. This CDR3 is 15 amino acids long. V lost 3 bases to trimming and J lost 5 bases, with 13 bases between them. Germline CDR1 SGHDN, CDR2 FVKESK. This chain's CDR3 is CASSQPGSWTGELFF. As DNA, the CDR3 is TGTGCCAGCAGCCAGCCCGGGTCGTGGACCGGGGAGCTGTTTTTT.

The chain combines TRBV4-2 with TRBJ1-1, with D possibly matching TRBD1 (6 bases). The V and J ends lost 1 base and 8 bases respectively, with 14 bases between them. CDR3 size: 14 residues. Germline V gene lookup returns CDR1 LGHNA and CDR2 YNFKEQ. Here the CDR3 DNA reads TGTGCCAGCAGCCAAGGCGAACAGGGAGGCGAAGCTTTCTTT. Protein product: CASSQGEQGGEAFF.

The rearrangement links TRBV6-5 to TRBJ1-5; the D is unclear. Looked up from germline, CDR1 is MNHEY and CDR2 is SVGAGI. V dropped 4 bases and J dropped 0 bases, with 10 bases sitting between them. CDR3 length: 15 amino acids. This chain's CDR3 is CASSSWSDSNQPQHF. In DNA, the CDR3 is TGTGCCAGCAGTTCTTGGTCCGATAGCAATCAGCCCCAGCATTTT.

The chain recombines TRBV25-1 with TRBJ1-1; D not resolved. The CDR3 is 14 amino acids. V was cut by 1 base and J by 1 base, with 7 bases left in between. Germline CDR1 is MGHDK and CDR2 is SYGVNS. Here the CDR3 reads CASSEWEPNTEAFF. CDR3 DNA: TGTGCCAGCAGTGAATGGGAGCCGAACACTGAAGCTTTCTTT.

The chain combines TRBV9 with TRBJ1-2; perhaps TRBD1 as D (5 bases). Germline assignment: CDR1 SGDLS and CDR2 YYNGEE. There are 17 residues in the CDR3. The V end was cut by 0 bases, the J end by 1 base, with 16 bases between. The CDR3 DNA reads TGTGCCAGCAGCGTAGGTGTAGGGGAAGGTCTTAACTATGGCTACACCTTC. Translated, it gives CASSVGVGEGLNYGYTF.

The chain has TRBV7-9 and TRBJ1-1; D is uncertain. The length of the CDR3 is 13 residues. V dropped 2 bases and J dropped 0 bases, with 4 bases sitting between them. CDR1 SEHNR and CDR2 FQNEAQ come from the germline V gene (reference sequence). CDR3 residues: CASSLTVNTEAFF. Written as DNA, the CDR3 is TGTGCCAGCAGCTTAACTGTGAACACTGAAGCTTTCTTT.

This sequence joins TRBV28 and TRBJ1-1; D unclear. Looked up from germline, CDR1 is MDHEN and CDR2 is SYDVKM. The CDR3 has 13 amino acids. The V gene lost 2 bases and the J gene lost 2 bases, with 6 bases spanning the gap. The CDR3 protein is CASSLIVNTEAFF. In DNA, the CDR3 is TGTGCCAGCAGTTTAATTGTTAACACTGAAGCTTTCTTT.

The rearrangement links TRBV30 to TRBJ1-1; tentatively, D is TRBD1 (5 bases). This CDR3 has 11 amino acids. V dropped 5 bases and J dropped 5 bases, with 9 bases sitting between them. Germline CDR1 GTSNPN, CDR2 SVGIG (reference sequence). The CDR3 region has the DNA TGTGCCTGGGACTCAGGGACTGAAGCTTTCTTT. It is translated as CAWDSGTEAFF. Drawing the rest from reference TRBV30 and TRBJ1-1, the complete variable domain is SQTIHQWPATLVQPVGSPLSLECTVEGTSNPNLYWYRQAAGRGLQLLFYSVGIGQISSEVPQNLSASRPQDRQFILSSKKLLLSDSGFYLCAWDSGTEAFFGQGTRLTVV.

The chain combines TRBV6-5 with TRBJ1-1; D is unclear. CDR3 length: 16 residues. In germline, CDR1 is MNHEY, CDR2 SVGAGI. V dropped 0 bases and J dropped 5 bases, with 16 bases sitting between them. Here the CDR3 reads CASSYSSRLGGTEAFF. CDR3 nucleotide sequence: TGTGCCAGCAGTTACTCGAGTAGATTAGGAGGTACTGAAGCTTTCTTT.

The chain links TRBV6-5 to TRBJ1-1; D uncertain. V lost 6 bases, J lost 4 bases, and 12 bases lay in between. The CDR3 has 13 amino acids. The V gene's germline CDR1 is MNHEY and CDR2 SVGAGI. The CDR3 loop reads CASSQMRGTEAFF. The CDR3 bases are TGTGCCAGCAGCCAGATGCGTGGCACTGAAGCTTTCTTT.

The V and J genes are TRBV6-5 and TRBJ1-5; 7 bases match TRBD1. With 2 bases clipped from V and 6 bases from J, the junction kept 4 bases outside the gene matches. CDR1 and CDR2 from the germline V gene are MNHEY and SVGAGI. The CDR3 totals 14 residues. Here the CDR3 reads CASSYRQGTQPQHF. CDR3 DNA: TGTGCCAGCAGTTACCGACAGGGCACTCAGCCCCAGCATTTT.

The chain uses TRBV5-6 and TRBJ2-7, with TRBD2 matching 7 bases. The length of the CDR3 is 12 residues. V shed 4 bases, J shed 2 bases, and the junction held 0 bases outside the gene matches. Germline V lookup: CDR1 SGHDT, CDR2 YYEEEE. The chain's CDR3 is CASSGTTYEQYF. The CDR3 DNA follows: TGTGCCAGCAGCGGGACTACCTACGAGCAGTACTTC.

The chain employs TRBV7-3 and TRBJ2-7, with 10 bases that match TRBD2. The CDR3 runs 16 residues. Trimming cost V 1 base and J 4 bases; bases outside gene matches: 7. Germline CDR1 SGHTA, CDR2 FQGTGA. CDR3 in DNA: TGTGCCAGCAGCTTAAGAGCGGGAGGGAGCTCTTACGAGCAGTACTTC. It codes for CASSLRAGGSSYEQYF.

CDR3 region: CASSLEAGAQETQYF. The CDR3, as DNA: TGCGCCAGCAGCTTGGAAGCGGGAGCTCAAGAGACCCAGTACTTC. V is TRBV5-1 and J is TRBJ2-5; TRBD2 matches at 8 bases. Per germline, CDR1 SGHRS and CDR2 YFSETQ. The CDR3 runs to 15 residues. With 0 bases clipped from V and 2 bases from J, the junction kept 3 bases outside the gene matches.

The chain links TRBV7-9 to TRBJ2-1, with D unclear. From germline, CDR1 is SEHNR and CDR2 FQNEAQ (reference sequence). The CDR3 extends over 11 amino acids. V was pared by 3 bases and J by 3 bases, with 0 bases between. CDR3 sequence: CASSFYNEQFF. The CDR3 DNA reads TGTGCCAGCAGCTTCTACAATGAGCAGTTCTTC.

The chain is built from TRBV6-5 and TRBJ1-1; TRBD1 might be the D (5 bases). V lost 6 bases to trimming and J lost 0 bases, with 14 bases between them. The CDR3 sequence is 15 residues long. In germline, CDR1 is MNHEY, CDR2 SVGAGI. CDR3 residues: CASRQGGLLNTEAFF. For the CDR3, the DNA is TGTGCCAGCAGGCAGGGAGGTTTACTGAACACTGAAGCTTTCTTT.

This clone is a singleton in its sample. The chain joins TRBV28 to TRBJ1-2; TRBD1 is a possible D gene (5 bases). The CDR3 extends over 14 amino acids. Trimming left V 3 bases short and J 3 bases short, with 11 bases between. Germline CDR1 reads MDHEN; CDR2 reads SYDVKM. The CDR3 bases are TGTGCCAGCAGTTTGGGGGGGAGCGACTATGGCTACACCTTC. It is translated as CASSLGGSDYGYTF.